This entry lists 21 T cell receptor beta chains sequenced from one sample in a study of shared clonotypes between healthy human individuals. The data were produced by immunoSEQ multiplex PCR, yet TCRdb's version contains in-frame clones alone and is incomplete. The table lists more than 2 million clones, 90% to 97% of them singletons. The sample consisted of naive CD4+ T cells sorted from blood. Sample subset: CD45RA+ positively selected. The receptors shown here come from a man between 18 and 29 years old in good health.

This clone occurred once. Here the CDR3 reads CASSLGGVAGNEKLFF. In DNA form, the CDR3 reads TGTGCCAGCAGCTTAGGAGGTGTTGCAGGGAATGAAAAACTGTTTTTT. The chain is built from TRBV7-2 and TRBJ1-4; possibly TRBD1 for D (5 bases). Germline V gene sequence: CDR1 SGHTA, CDR2 FQGNSA. The V end lost 1 base, the J end lost 5 bases, and 14 bases lay between the germline ends. The CDR3 loop spans 16 amino acids.

The chain couples TRBV7-2 to TRBJ2-7, with 11 positions matching TRBD2. Trimming at V came to 4 bases and at J to 2 bases, leaving 10 bases not matched to a gene. The CDR3 has 17 residues. CDR1 is SGHTA and CDR2 is FQGNSA in the germline V gene. CDR3 protein: CASSSELAGAYPYEQYF. The CDR3 nucleotides are TGTGCCAGCAGCTCCGAACTAGCGGGAGCCTACCCCTACGAGCAGTACTTC.

The chain has TRBV4-2 and TRBJ1-1, with D possibly being TRBD1 (5 bases). Germline CDR1 reads LGHNA; CDR2 reads YNFKEQ. Trimming took 2 bases from V and 2 from J, leaving 21 bases between them. The CDR3 sequence is 18 residues long. The CDR3 reads CASSQPVRGAGDNTEAFF. The CDR3 DNA sequence: TGTGCCAGCAGCCAACCGGTTCGCGGGGCAGGAGATAACACTGAAGCTTTCTTT.

A single count supports this clone. The V and J genes are TRBV6-1 and TRBJ2-7; possible D gene TRBD2, 7 bases. CDR1 is MNHNS, CDR2 SASEGT, per germline. There are 13 residues in the CDR3. V lost 4 bases and J lost 7, with 14 bases in between. This CDR3 is CASSAGGRGEQYF. DNA for the CDR3: TGTGCCAGCAGTGCCGGGGGGCGAGGAGAGCAGTACTTC.

V is TRBV7-2 and J is TRBJ2-5; D gene ambiguous. Germline CDR1 and CDR2: SGHTA and FQGNSA. With 3 bases removed from V and 1 base from J, the gap between germline ends came to 9 bases. The CDR3 has 14 residues. CDR3 region: CASSFSWSQETQYF. Here the CDR3 DNA reads TGTGCCAGCAGCTTTTCTTGGTCCCAAGAGACCCAGTACTTC.

This clone was recorded only once. This rearrangement joins TRBV4-2 to TRBJ2-1; 10 nucleotides align to TRBD2. CDR1 and CDR2 (germline): LGHNA, YNFKEQ. The CDR3 covers 18 residues. With 1 base clipped from V and 4 bases from J, the junction kept 10 bases outside the gene matches. The CDR3 DNA reads as TGTGCCAGCAGCCAAGTAGGTACTAGCGGGGCCATTTACAATGAGCAGTTCTTC. Protein: CASSQVGTSGAIYNEQFF.

The chain recombines TRBV6-1 with TRBJ2-1; D call uncertain. The V gene's germline CDR1 is MNHNS and CDR2 SASEGT. There are 12 residues in the CDR3. V dropped 7 bases and J dropped 9 bases, with 13 bases sitting between them. The CDR3 here is CASTQMGGEQFF. The CDR3 DNA reads TGTGCCAGCACCCAAATGGGTGGTGAGCAGTTCTTC.

The genes are TRBV18 and TRBJ1-6; D not certain. The length of the CDR3 is 13 residues. In germline, CDR1 is KGHSH, CDR2 LQKENI. The germline V and J ends were trimmed by 2 bases and 10 bases, with 9 bases remaining between them. The chain's CDR3 is CASSPELRSPLHF. The CDR3 nucleotides read TGTGCCAGCTCACCAGAATTACGATCACCCCTCCACTTT.

The gene calls are TRBV13 and TRBJ1-3, with 8 bases aligning to TRBD1. This CDR3 has 15 residues. The germline CDR1 and CDR2 sequences are PRHDT and FYEKMQ (reference sequence). V dropped 6 bases and J dropped 0; count of bases not matched to a gene: 4. The CDR3 loop is CASRETGVSGNTIYF. CDR3 coding DNA: TGTGCCAGCAGGGAGACAGGGGTCTCTGGAAACACCATATATTTT.

This clone was counted a few times. CDR3 in amino acids: CASSPDGGGRQPQHF. CDR3 nucleotides: TGTGCCAGCAGCCCCGATGGGGGGGGCCGTCAGCCCCAGCATTTT. The chain has TRBV7-3 and TRBJ1-5; the D gene is possibly TRBD1 (6 bases). V was pared by 5 bases and J by 6 bases, with 17 bases between. In germline, CDR1 is SGHTA, CDR2 FQGTGA. The CDR3 is made up of 15 amino acids.

This clone was found once. The chain employs TRBV6-1 and TRBJ2-7; no definite D call. The V end lost 4 bases, the J end lost 3 bases, and 22 bases lay between the germline ends. Germline CDR1 MNHNS, CDR2 SASEGT. The CDR3 is 17 amino acids. In nucleotides, the CDR3 is TGTGCCAGCAGTGCTAACCCCCTGTGGGGTACCAACTACGAGCAGTACTTC. Its translation is CASSANPLWGTNYEQYF.

Regarding this clone: Within the sample, other DNA sequences also encode this same CDR3. This chain uses TRBV4-1 with TRBJ1-5; D is perhaps TRBD1 (5 bases). Germline V gene lookup returns CDR1 MGHRA and CDR2 YSYEKL. The V end was cut by 3 bases, the J end by 3 bases, with 12 bases between. CDR3 size: 15 residues. CDR3 DNA: TGCGCCAGCAGCCAGCCCGACAGAGACAATCAGCCCCAGCATTTT. Encoded protein: CASSQPDRDNQPQHF.

This rearrangement joins TRBV27 to TRBJ2-2; D is uncertain. The V and J ends lost 3 bases and 1 base respectively, with 6 bases between them. The germline gives CDR1 MNHEY, CDR2 SMNVEV (reference sequence). CDR3 length: 14 residues. CDR3 loop: CASSLYRNTGELFF. The DNA of the CDR3 is TGTGCCAGCAGTTTGTATAGGAACACCGGGGAGCTGTTTTTT.

The gene calls are TRBV7-8 and TRBJ2-2; 7 bases are a match to TRBD2. In germline, CDR1 is SGHVS, CDR2 FQNEAQ. Trimming removed 3 bases from V and 2 bases from J; junction bases left unmatched: 3. This CDR3 spans 15 amino acids. The CDR3 loop is CASSFLAVNTGELFF. DNA for the CDR3: TGTGCCAGCAGCTTCCTAGCGGTAAACACCGGGGAGCTGTTTTTT.

The rearrangement uses TRBV7-2 and TRBJ1-6; the D gene is possibly TRBD1 (6 bases). This CDR3 comprises 14 residues. CDR1 and CDR2 from the germline V gene are SGHTA and FQGNSA. The ends were cut back, 5 bases at V and 8 bases at J, with 13 bases in the middle. DNA for the CDR3: TGTGCCAGCAGCCGTGACAGGTCCTATTCACCCCTCCACTTT. This sequence encodes CASSRDRSYSPLHF.

The CDR3 here is CASSLGGAGTEAFF. The CDR3 DNA follows: TGTGCCAGTAGTCTCGGAGGGGCCGGCACTGAAGCTTTCTTT. V is TRBV19 and J is TRBJ1-1, with D perhaps TRBD1 (5 bases). The germline V gene encodes CDR1 LNHDA and CDR2 SQIVND (reference sequence). The ends were cut back, 5 bases at V and 4 bases at J, with 14 bases in the middle. This CDR3 comprises 14 residues.

This clone was recorded only once. The chain combines TRBV9 with TRBJ2-1; D possibly corresponds to TRBD2 (5 bases). The CDR3 loop spans 15 amino acids. V was pared by 3 bases and J by 6 bases, with 16 bases between. Germline V gives CDR1 SGDLS, CDR2 YYNGEE. The CDR3, as DNA: TGTGCCAGCAGCGCGGACTCGTGGACGGGCAATGAGCAGTTCTTC. Translation gives CASSADSWTGNEQFF.

This chain joins TRBV2 and TRBJ1-4; D uncertain. Looked up from germline, CDR1 is SNHLY and CDR2 is FYNNEI. CDR3 size: 13 residues. V lost 5 bases and J 2 bases, leaving 6 bases between the germline ends. The CDR3 nucleotides read TGTGCCAGCAGTATGATTACTAATGAAAAACTGTTTTTT. Its translation: CASSMITNEKLFF.

Only one count was recorded for this clone. This sequence joins TRBV18 and TRBJ2-7, with 8 bases matching TRBD1. Trimming cost V 9 bases and J 0 bases; bases outside gene matches: 7. Per germline, CDR1 KGHSH and CDR2 LQKENI. The CDR3 consists of 14 residues. This chain's CDR3 is CASSQTGGSYEQYF. As DNA, the CDR3 is TGTGCCAGTTCGCAAACAGGGGGCTCCTACGAGCAGTACTTC.

The gene calls are TRBV6-5 and TRBJ2-7; possibly TRBD1 for D (6 bases). This CDR3 spans 13 amino acids. Between the trimmed V and J ends, which lost 5 bases and 3 bases, there was a span of 11 bases. Per germline, CDR1 MNHEY and CDR2 SVGAGI. CDR3 DNA sequence: TGTGCCAGCAGTACTCCGGACAGCTACGAGCAGTACTTC. Residues: CASSTPDSYEQYF.

The V and J genes are TRBV15 and TRBJ2-7, with 10 bases aligning to TRBD2. The J segment lost 6 bases and the V segment lost 0 bases, leaving 17 bases of the junction unmatched. The CDR3 totals 19 residues. Germline CDR1 is LNHNV and CDR2 is YYDKDF (reference sequence). CDR3 loop: CATSRDLFLAGEGRIEQYF. CDR3 DNA sequence: TGTGCCACCAGCAGAGATCTTTTCCTAGCGGGAGAGGGTCGAATCGAGCAGTACTTC.